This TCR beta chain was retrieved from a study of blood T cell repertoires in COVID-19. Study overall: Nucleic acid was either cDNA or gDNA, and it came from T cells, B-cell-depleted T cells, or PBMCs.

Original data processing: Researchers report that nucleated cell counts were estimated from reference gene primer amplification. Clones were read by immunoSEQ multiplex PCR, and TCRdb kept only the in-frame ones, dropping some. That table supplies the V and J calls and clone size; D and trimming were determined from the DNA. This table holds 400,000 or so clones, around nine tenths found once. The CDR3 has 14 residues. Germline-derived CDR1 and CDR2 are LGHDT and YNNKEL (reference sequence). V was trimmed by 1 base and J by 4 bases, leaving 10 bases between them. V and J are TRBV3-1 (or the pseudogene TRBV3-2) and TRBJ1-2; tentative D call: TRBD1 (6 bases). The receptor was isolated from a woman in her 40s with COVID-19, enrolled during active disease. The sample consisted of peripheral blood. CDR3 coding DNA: TGTGCCAGCAGCCAAGTAGGGGGTCTCTATGGCTACACCTTC. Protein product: CASSQVGGLYGYTF.